Listed here are 10 T cell receptor beta chains from one sample, sequenced in a study of molecular identifiers for immune sequencing clone quantification (dated 2018 in TCRdb). Library prep was done by PCR. Sequencing relied on an Illumina HiSeq 4000. TCRdb reprocessed the public reads (quality trimming at Q25 with fastp, clone calling with MiXCR) and kept in-frame beta chains. Every distinct CDR3 protein forms one entry, paired with its most common genes and DNA. The sample table contains 550,000 to 750,000 distinct CDR3 sequences; only one count was recorded for just under 20% of them. The ten largest clones represent under 0.95% of the sample. Material: naive CD8+ T cells from blood, with Jurkat cell RNA spiked in. The cell subset or site label for this specimen denotes: FACS-sorted CD8+CD4-CCR7+CD45RA+ naive T cells. These receptors were obtained from a human donor in good health. Some libraries in this study had Jurkat cell RNA spiked in.

The chain joins TRBV10-1 to TRBJ1-2; D is perhaps TRBD1 (5 bases). The V end lost 3 bases, the J end lost 8 bases, and 16 bases lay between the germline ends. In germline, CDR1 is WNHNN, CDR2 SYGVQD (reference sequence). The CDR3 is made up of 14 amino acids. The DNA of the CDR3 is TGCGCCAGCAGTGACAGGGCAATGATGAGAGGCTACACCTTC. Translated, it gives CASSDRAMMRGYTF.

This clonotype was seen at least ten times. V and J are TRBV29-1 and TRBJ2-7, with 7 positions matching TRBD1. Looked up from germline, CDR1 is SQVTM and CDR2 is ANQGSEA. V shed 6 bases and J 1 base; nucleotides not matched to a gene: 6. The CDR3 is made up of 13 amino acids. The CDR3 DNA follows: TGCAGCGTCCGGGACAGAAATTCCTACGAGCAGTACTTC. Translated, it gives CSVRDRNSYEQYF.

This clonotype was detected only a few times. The chain couples TRBV7-2 to TRBJ2-2; possibly TRBD2 for D (7 bases). The CDR3 has 19 residues. The germline gives CDR1 SGHTA, CDR2 FQGNSA. With 7 bases removed from V and 0 bases from J, the gap between germline ends came to 24 bases. The CDR3: CASNIRGGQLNPNTGELFF. CDR3 nucleotide sequence: TGTGCCAGCAACATAAGGGGGGGGCAGTTAAACCCGAACACCGGGGAGCTGTTTTTT.

This clonotype appeared a few times. V usage is TRBV27 and J usage is TRBJ2-7; unclear D gene. This CDR3 spans 13 amino acids. Germline loops: CDR1 MNHEY, CDR2 SMNVEV (reference sequence). Trimming pared 4 bases from V and 5 bases from J, leaving 12 bases between. DNA for the CDR3: TGTGCCAGCAGTTCGCCAGAAGGCCACGAGCAGTACTTC. Translated: CASSSPEGHEQYF.

This clonotype was counted at least ten times. V gene TRBV4-2 combines with J gene TRBJ2-7; no clear D. V lost 2 bases and J 3 bases, leaving 14 bases between the germline ends. This CDR3 is 15 amino acids long. CDR1 and CDR2 (germline): LGHNA, YNFKEQ. The CDR3 bases are TGTGCCAGCAGCCAATGGGTCGGCGAGTACTACGAGCAGTACTTC. Its protein is CASSQWVGEYYEQYF.

This clonotype was observed once. One base away lies a much larger clone, so this may be a sequencing read error. The chain couples TRBV7-3 to TRBJ1-4; unclear D gene. The CDR3 totals 13 residues. In germline, CDR1 is SGHTA, CDR2 FQGTGA. CDR3 amino acids: CASGRAVNEKPFF. As DNA, the CDR3 is TGTGCCAGCGGTAGGGCAGTTAATGAAAAACCGTTTTTT.

There are many counts of this clonotype. The chain joins TRBV27 to TRBJ1-1; D may be TRBD1 (5 bases). The CDR3 is made up of 17 amino acids. Trimming took off 2 bases at V and 0 bases at J, with 16 bases between the two ends. CDR1 and CDR2 (germline): MNHEY, SMNVEV (reference sequence). CDR3 DNA: TGTGCCAGCAGTTTAACAGCGGGACCGAAAATGAACACTGAAGCTTTCTTT. Translation gives CASSLTAGPKMNTEAFF.

This clonotype was counted ten times or more. The V gene is TRBV3-2, the J gene TRBJ2-4; TRBD1 is the table's D call, not checked against the DNA. TRBV3-2 is listed as a pseudogene. The CDR3 totals 16 residues. CDR3 in DNA: TGTGCCAGCAGCCAAGACCAGGACGGCGGGCCGCTCATTCAGTACTTC. Residues: CASSQDQDGGPLIQYF.

This clonotype occurred many times. V and J are TRBV7-6 and TRBJ1-1; D might be TRBD1 (5 bases). The V end lost 5 bases, the J end lost 0 bases, and 16 bases lay between the germline ends. The germline V gene has CDR1 SGHVS and CDR2 FNYEAQ. CDR3 length: 16 amino acids. CDR3 residues: CASSNGWGIMNTEAFF. CDR3 DNA: TGTGCCAGCAGCAATGGGTGGGGGATCATGAACACTGAAGCTTTCTTT.

This clonotype was seen at least ten times. This chain connects TRBV9 to TRBJ2-2, with D tentatively TRBD2 (6 bases). Germline assignment: CDR1 SGDLS and CDR2 YYNGEE. The length of the CDR3 is 16 residues. The germline V and J ends were trimmed by 0 bases and 1 base, with 10 bases remaining between them. The CDR3 coding sequence is TGTGCCAGCAGCGTAGGAGGCGGGGAGAACACCGGGGAGCTGTTTTTT. The encoded protein is CASSVGGGENTGELFF.